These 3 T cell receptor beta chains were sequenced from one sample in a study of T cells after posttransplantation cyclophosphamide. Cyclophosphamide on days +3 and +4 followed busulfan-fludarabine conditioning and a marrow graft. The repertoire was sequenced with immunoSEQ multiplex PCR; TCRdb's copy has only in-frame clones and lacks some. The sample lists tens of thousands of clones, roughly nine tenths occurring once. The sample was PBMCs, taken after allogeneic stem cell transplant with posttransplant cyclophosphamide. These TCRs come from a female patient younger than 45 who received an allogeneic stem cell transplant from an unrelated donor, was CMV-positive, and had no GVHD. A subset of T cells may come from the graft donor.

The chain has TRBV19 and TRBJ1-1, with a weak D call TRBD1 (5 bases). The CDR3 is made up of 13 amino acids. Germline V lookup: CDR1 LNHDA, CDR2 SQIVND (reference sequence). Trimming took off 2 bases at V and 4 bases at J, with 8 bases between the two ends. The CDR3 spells CASSIRGPTEAFF. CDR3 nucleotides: TGTGCCAGTAGTATAAGGGGTCCCACTGAAGCTTTCTTT.

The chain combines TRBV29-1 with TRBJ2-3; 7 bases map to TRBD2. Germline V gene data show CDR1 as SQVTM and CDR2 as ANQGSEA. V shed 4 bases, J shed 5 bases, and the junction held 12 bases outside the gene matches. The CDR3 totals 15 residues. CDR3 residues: CSVAPLLAKGDTQYF. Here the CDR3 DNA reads TGCAGCGTTGCCCCGTTACTAGCGAAGGGAGATACGCAGTATTTT.

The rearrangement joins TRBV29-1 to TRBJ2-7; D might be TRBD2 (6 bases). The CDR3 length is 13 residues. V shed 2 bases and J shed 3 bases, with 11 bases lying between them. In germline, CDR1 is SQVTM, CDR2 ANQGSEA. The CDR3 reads CSVERQGGYEQYF. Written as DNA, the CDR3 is TGCAGCGTTGAAAGGCAGGGAGGCTACGAGCAGTACTTC.